The rows below give T cell receptor beta chains drawn from one sample of a study of blood T cells in healthy people across ages. TCRdb itself ran the 5' RACE reads through MiXCR, one entry per CDR3 protein. The sample has 700,000 to 900,000 distinct CDR3 sequences, about a quarter seen once. The data also belong to a second study, concerning T cells of mothers and their children.

Sequenced: blood. The receptors come from a boy between 5 and 17 years old in good health. CDR3s include the opening cysteine and the closing phenylalanine or tryptophan. D genes are given only for firm matches. Clone size is shown for a subset of rows, as once, few, many or a class of expanded clone.

d_call | j_call | cdr3_length | clone_size | v_call | cdr3_aa | cdr3_nt
TRBD2 | TRBJ2-1 | 17 | few | TRBV20-1 | CSARPPGLAGGVNEQFF | TGCAGTGCTAGACCTCCGGGACTAGCGGGGGGCGTCAATGAGCAGTTCTTC
. | TRBJ2-5 | 13 | . | TRBV6-6 | CANSPASRETQYF | TGTGCCAACAGCCCCGCGTCTAGGGAGACCCAGTACTTC
TRBD1 | TRBJ2-3 | 15 | many | TRBV10-2 | CASSESNRGIYTQYF | TGCGCCAGCAGTGAGTCCAACAGGGGCATATATACGCAGTATTTT
. | TRBJ2-1 | 16 | few | TRBV7-3 | CASSLSTGRSYNEQFF | TGTGCCAGCAGCTTATCAACGGGGAGGTCCTACAATGAGCAGTTCTTC
. | TRBJ2-7 | 13 | . | TRBV5-1 | CASSAGQIYEQYF | TGCGCCAGCAGCGCCGGACAGATCTACGAGCAGTACTTC
. | TRBJ1-1 | 14 | few | TRBV2 | CASSARGTNTEAFF | TGTGCCAGCAGTGCCCGGGGGACTAACACTGAAGCTTTCTTT
. | TRBJ2-5 | 16 | . | TRBV5-1 | CASSSMDTSVGETQYF | TGCGCCAGCAGCTCCATGGACACATCCGTCGGGGAGACCCAGTACTTC
TRBD1 | TRBJ1-1 | 17 | . | TRBV5-1 | CASSYRLGQGADTEAFF | TGCGCCAGCAGCTACCGATTAGGACAGGGGGCCGACACTGAAGCTTTCTTT
. | TRBJ2-5 | 13 | . | TRBV5-1 | CASSFLDRETQYF | TGCGCCAGCAGCTTTTTGGACAGAGAGACCCAGTACTTC
. | TRBJ2-7 | 15 | few | TRBV2 | CASAIPGRRAYEQYF | TGTGCCAGCGCGATTCCGGGACGCCGAGCCTACGAGCAGTACTTC
. | TRBJ1-4 | 14 | many | TRBV20-1 | CSARKTHLFEKLFF | TGCAGTGCTAGAAAGACGCACCTATTTGAAAAACTGTTTTTT
. | TRBJ1-3 | 15 | . | TRBV5-1 | CASSLGTVAGNTIYF | TGCGCCAGCAGCTTGGGGACAGTGGCTGGAAACACCATATATTTT
TRBD2 | TRBJ2-5 | 15 | . | TRBV29-1 | CSVRTLAGRQETQYF | TGCAGCGTTCGGACTCTAGCGGGCCGCCAAGAGACCCAGTACTTC
. | TRBJ2-3 | 16 | few | TRBV7-9 | CASSPPAGGITDTQYF | TGTGCCAGCAGCCCCCCCGCCGGGGGAATTACAGATACGCAGTATTTT
. | TRBJ2-4 | 15 | . | TRBV7-3 | CASSPTMGGRNIQYF | TGTGCCAGCAGCCCCACCATGGGGGGTAGGAACATTCAGTACTTC
. | TRBJ2-5 | 14 | . | TRBV10-3 | CATTATGLGETQYF | TGTGCCACTACTGCCACCGGGCTGGGAGAGACCCAGTACTTC
TRBD2 | TRBJ2-3 | 15 | . | TRBV20-1 | CSVGGLSGEDDTQYF | TGCAGTGTTGGGGGACTTAGCGGGGAGGATGATACGCAGTATTTT
. | TRBJ2-5 | 19 | . | TRBV28 | CASSFGSTGNSGSQETQYF | TGTGCCAGCAGTTTTGGTTCGACGGGTAATAGCGGATCCCAAGAGACCCAGTACTTC
TRBD1 | TRBJ2-7 | 14 | . | TRBV20-1 | CSARPGQGPYGQYF | TGCAGTGCTAGACCGGGACAGGGACCCTACGGGCAGTACTTC
. | TRBJ2-1 | 16 | . | TRBV3-1 | CASSQDLGPPGNEQFF | TGTGCCAGCAGCCAAGATCTTGGCCCTCCGGGGAATGAGCAGTTCTTC